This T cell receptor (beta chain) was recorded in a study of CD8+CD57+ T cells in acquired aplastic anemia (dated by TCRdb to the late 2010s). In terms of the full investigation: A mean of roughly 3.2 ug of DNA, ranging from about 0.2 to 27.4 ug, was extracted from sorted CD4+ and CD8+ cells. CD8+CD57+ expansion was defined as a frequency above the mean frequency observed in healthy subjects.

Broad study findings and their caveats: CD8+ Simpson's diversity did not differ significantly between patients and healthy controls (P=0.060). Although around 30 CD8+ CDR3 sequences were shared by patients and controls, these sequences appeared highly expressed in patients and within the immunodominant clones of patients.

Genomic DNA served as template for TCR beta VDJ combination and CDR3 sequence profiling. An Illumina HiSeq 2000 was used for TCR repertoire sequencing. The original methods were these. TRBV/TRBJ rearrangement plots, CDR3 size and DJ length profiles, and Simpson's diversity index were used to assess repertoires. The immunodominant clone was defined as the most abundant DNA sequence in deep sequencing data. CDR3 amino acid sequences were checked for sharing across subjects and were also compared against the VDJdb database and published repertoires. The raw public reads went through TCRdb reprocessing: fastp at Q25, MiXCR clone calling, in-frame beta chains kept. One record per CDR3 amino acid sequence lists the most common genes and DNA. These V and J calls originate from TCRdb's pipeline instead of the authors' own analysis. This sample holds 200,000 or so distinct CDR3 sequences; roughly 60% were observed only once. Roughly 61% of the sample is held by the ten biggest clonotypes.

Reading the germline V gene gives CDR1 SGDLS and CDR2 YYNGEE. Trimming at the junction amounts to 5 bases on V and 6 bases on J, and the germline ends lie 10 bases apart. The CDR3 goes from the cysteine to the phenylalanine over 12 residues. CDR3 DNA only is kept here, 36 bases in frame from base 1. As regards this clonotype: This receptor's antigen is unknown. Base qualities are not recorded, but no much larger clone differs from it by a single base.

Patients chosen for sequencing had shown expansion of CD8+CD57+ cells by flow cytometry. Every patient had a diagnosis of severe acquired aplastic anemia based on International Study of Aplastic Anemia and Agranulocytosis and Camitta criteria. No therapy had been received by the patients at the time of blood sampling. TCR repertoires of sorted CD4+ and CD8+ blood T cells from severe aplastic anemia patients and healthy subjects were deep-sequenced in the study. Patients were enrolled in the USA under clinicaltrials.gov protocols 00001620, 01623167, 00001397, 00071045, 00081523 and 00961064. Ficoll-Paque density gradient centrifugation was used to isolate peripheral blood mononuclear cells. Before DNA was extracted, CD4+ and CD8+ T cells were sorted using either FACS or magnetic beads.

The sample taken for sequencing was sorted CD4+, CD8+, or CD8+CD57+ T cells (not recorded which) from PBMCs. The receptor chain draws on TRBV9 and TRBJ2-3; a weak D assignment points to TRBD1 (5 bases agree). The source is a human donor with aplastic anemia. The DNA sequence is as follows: TGTGCCAGCAGTAACAGGCCCGATACGCAGTATTTT. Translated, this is CASSNRPDTQYF.